The 15 T cell receptor beta chains below were found in one sample sequenced in a study of early T cells in non-severe SARS-CoV-2 infection. TCRdb passed the 5' RACE reads through MiXCR, listing each CDR3 protein once. The sample yields 35,000 to 40,000 distinct CDR3 sequences, about 9.3% seen once. The sequenced sample consisted of whole blood. The receptors were sampled from an adult who was a healthcare worker with PCR-confirmed SARS-CoV-2 infection or an uninfected control (not recorded which).

This clonotype was seen repeatedly, ten times or more. The chain has TRBV15 and TRBJ1-5; D call uncertain. CDR1 is LNHNV and CDR2 is YYDKDF in the germline V gene (reference sequence). V lost 5 bases and J 2 bases, leaving 10 bases between the germline ends. The CDR3 totals 14 residues. CDR3 nucleotide sequence: TGTGCCACCAGCCGCACAGTGGGCAATCAGCCCCAGCATTTT. It is translated as CATSRTVGNQPQHF.

This clonotype has at least ten counts. Likely a read error: the CDR3 ends without its conserved phenylalanine or tryptophan. The rearrangement joins TRBV7-8 to TRBJ1-1, with D tentatively TRBD1 (5 bases). The V end was cut by 5 bases, the J end by 4 bases, with 14 bases between. The CDR3 is made up of 14 amino acids. Per germline, CDR1 SGHVS and CDR2 FQNEAQ. The chain's CDR3 is CASSRQTGTTEAFS. CDR3 in DNA: TGTGCCAGCAGCCGACAGACGGGAACCACTGAAGCTTTCTCT.

This clonotype was recorded at least ten times. The V gene is TRBV20-1, the J gene TRBJ1-6, with D unresolved. The V end lost 3 bases, the J end lost 0 bases, and 12 bases lay between the germline ends. The CDR3 runs to 16 residues. Germline V CDR1 and CDR2: DFQATT, SNEGSKA (reference sequence). CDR3 residues: CSASPEHSSYNSPLHF. Written as DNA, the CDR3 is TGCAGTGCTAGCCCCGAACATAGCTCCTATAATTCACCCCTCCACTTT.

This clonotype was detected ten times or more. This chain links TRBV15 with TRBJ2-1, with 7 nucleotides matching TRBD2. Germline V gene sequence: CDR1 LNHNV, CDR2 YYDKDF (reference sequence). The CDR3 is 17 amino acids. Trimming at V came to 5 bases and at J to 7 bases, leaving 17 bases not matched to a gene. The DNA for the CDR3 is TGTGCCACCAGCCCCACCCCGCCAGCGGGGTATCTTAATGAGCAGTTCTTC. This sequence encodes CATSPTPPAGYLNEQFF.

This clonotype was counted only a few times. This rearrangement joins TRBV28 to TRBJ1-2, with D maybe TRBD1 (5 bases). In germline, CDR1 is MDHEN, CDR2 SYDVKM. This CDR3 contains 15 residues. The germline V and J ends were trimmed by 4 bases and 3 bases, with 15 bases remaining between them. This chain's CDR3 is CASSYPPAGYYGYTF. The CDR3, as DNA: TGTGCCAGCAGTTATCCACCGGCAGGGTACTATGGCTACACCTTC.

This clonotype was detected many times. The chain links TRBV29-1 to TRBJ1-1; D not certain. Trimming removed 3 bases from V and 5 bases from J, with 16 bases in between. CDR1 SQVTM and CDR2 ANQGSEA come from the germline V gene. The CDR3 contains 14 residues. The CDR3 DNA reads as TGCAGCGTTGAGTTACGGGCGACTGAGACTGAAGCTTTCTTT. Translation gives CSVELRATETEAFF.

The chain employs TRBV5-4 and TRBJ2-3; weak D call: TRBD2 (6 bases). The V end lost 0 bases, the J end lost 2 bases, and 13 bases lay between the germline ends. There are 16 residues in the CDR3. The germline CDR1 and CDR2 sequences are SGHNT and YYREEE (reference sequence). In DNA form, the CDR3 reads TGTGCCAGCAGCTTGGATGTCGGGAGTTTCACAGATACGCAGTATTTT. Its protein is CASSLDVGSFTDTQYF.

There are many counts of this clonotype. The rearrangement joins TRBV19 to TRBJ2-1; D unclear. V was trimmed by 5 bases and J by 7 bases, leaving 15 bases between them. This CDR3 comprises 14 residues. Germline lookup yields CDR1 LNHDA and CDR2 SQIVND (reference sequence). The CDR3 loop is CASSPILVWNEQFF. The CDR3 DNA reads as TGTGCCAGTAGTCCCATTTTAGTTTGGAATGAGCAGTTCTTC. Filled out from reference TRBV19 and TRBJ2-1, the complete variable domain reads DGGITQSPKYLFRKEGQNVTLSCEQNLNHDAMYWYRQDPGQGLRLIYYSQIVNDFQKGDIAEGYSVSREKKESFPLTVTSAQKNPTAFYLCASSPILVWNEQFFGPGTRLTVL.

The gene calls are TRBV28 and TRBJ1-1; D gene ambiguous. This CDR3 spans 14 amino acids. V was trimmed by 2 bases and J by 1 base, leaving 8 bases between them. CDR1 MDHEN and CDR2 SYDVKM come from the germline V gene. This CDR3 is CASSLGTQNTEAFF. For the CDR3, the DNA is TGTGCCAGCAGTTTAGGAACACAGAACACTGAAGCTTTCTTT.

This clonotype appeared many times. The gene calls are TRBV11-2 and TRBJ2-1; a weak D match, TRBD2 (6 bases). Germline V gene lookup returns CDR1 SGHAT and CDR2 FQNNGV. V was cut by 0 bases and J by 9 bases, with 6 bases left in between. This CDR3 region has 12 residues. CDR3 loop: CASSLDGGEQFF. The CDR3 DNA reads as TGTGCCAGCAGCTTAGACGGGGGTGAGCAGTTCTTC.

The table lists this clonotype with a few counts. This chain uses TRBV20-1 with TRBJ2-3; D is undetermined. V gave up 7 bases and J gave up 2 bases, with 13 bases separating them. Germline CDR1 and CDR2: DFQATT and SNEGSKA (reference sequence). The CDR3 totals 13 residues. The CDR3 spells CSGLERHTDTQYF. The CDR3 nucleotides read TGCAGTGGACTCGAGCGCCACACAGATACGCAGTATTTT.

The CDR3 nucleotides are TGTGCCAGCAGTTGGAGTGACCAGGGGGAGCAGTTCTTC. Translated: CASSWSDQGEQFF. The chain has TRBV2 and TRBJ2-1; the D gene is possibly TRBD1 (6 bases). V was cut by 5 bases and J by 10 bases, with 15 bases left in between. CDR1 is SNHLY, CDR2 FYNNEI, per germline. The CDR3 sequence is 13 residues long.

This clonotype was detected ten times or more. Written as DNA, the CDR3 is TGTGCCAGTAGTATAGAGGGTCGCCCCGGGGAAGGAGATACGCAGTATTTT. It translates to CASSIEGRPGEGDTQYF. The chain recombines TRBV19 with TRBJ2-3; perhaps TRBD2 as D (5 bases). CDR3 size: 17 residues. V shed 0 bases and J shed 5 bases, with 18 bases lying between them. Germline V gives CDR1 LNHDA, CDR2 SQIVND (reference sequence).

This clonotype was counted many times. This chain links TRBV24-1 with TRBJ1-2; D gene uncertain. V dropped 5 bases and J dropped 0 bases, with 12 bases sitting between them. Germline CDR1 is KGHDR and CDR2 is SFDVKD. The CDR3 has 15 amino acids. CDR3 nucleotides: TGTGCCACCAGTGCCCCGACGGCTCCTAACTATGGCTACACCTTC. It specifies CATSAPTAPNYGYTF.

This clonotype came up a few times. This chain joins TRBV5-1 and TRBJ2-7, with D uncertain. The V end was cut by 4 bases, the J end by 3 bases, with 8 bases between. Germline loops: CDR1 SGHRS, CDR2 YFSETQ. The CDR3 runs to 12 residues. CDR3 sequence: CASSAPSYEQYF. The CDR3 DNA reads as TGCGCCAGCAGCGCCCCGAGCTACGAGCAGTACTTC.